Only one count was recorded for the clone carrying this T cell receptor (beta chain). The CDR3 runs to 16 residues. CDR1 and CDR2 from the germline V gene are LNHDA and SQIVND (reference sequence). Trimming removed 7 bases at V and 0 bases at J, with 15 bases between. Participant-given clinical history determined each cohort assignment. These data are taken from a study of blood T cell repertoires in COVID-19. Study context: T cells, B-cell-depleted T cells, or PBMCs provided the cDNA or gDNA that served as material.

Repertoires were generated with immunoSEQ multiplex PCR, while TCRdb's copy carries only in-frame clones and drops some. This table holds approximately 350,000 clones, more than 75% found once. Sequencing was performed on PBMCs or T cells enriched from blood (not recorded which). This chain connects TRBV19 to TRBJ2-2; TRBD1 is a possible D gene (5 bases). This TCR was sampled from a young woman who had recovered from COVID-19. The CDR3 DNA follows: TGTGCCAGTAAAGCGCAGGGCCTATCGAACACCGGGGAGCTGTTTTTT. It yields the protein CASKAQGLSNTGELFF.